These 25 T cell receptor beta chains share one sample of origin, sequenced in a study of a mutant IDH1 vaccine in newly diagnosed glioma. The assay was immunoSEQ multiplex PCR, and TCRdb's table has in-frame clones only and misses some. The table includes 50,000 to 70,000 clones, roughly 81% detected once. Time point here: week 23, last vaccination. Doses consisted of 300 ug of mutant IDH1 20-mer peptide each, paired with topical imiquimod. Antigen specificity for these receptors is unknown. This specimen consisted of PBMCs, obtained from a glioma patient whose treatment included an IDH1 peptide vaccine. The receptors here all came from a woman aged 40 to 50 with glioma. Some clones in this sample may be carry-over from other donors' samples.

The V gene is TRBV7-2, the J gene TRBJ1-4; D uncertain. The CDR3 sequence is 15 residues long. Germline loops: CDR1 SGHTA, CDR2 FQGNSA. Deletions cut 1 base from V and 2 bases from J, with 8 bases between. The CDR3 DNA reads TGTGCCAGCAGCTTAGTCGGTGGGACTAATGAAAAACTGTTTTTT. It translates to CASSLVGGTNEKLFF.

CDR3 in DNA: TGTGCCAGCAGTTTATTGCAGGGAGGTCAGCCCCAGCATTTT. It encodes CASSLLQGGQPQHF. V usage is TRBV27 and J usage is TRBJ1-5, with D perhaps matching TRBD1 (5 bases). The CDR3 is made up of 14 amino acids. Trimming left V 1 base short and J 6 bases short, with 10 bases between. From germline, CDR1 is MNHEY and CDR2 SMNVEV (reference sequence).

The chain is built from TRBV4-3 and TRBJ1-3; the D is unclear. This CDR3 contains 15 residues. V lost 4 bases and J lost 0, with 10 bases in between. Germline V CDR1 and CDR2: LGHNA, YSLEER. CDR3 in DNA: TGCGCCAGCAGCCCCGGGCCCATCTCTGGAAACACCATATATTTT. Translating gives CASSPGPISGNTIYF.

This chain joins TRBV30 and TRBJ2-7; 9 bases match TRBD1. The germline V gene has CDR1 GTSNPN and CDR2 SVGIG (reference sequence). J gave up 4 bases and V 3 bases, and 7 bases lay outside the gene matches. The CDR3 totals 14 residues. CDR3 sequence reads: CAWRGRDRAYEQYF. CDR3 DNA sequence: TGTGCCTGGAGGGGACGGGACAGGGCGTACGAGCAGTACTTC.

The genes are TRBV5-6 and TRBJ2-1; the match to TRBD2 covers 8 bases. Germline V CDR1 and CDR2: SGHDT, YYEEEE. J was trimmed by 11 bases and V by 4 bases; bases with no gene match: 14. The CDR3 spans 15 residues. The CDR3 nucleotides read TGTGCCAGCAGCCAGCTGTGGGGGACTAGGGATCAGCAGTTCTTC. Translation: CASSQLWGTRDQQFF.

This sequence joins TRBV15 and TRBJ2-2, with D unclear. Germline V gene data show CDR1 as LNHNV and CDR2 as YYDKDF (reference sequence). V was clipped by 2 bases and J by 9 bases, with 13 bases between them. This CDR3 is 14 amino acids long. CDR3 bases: TGTGCCACCAGCAGATCCCGCGAGTCCCGGGAGCTGTTTTTT. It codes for CATSRSRESRELFF. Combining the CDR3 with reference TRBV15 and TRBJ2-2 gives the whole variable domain DAMVIQNPRYQVTQFGKPVTLSCSQTLNHNVMYWYQQKSSQAPKLLFHYYDKDFNNEADTPDNFQSRRPNTSFCFLDIRSPGLGDTAMYLCATSRSRESRELFFGEGSRLTVL.

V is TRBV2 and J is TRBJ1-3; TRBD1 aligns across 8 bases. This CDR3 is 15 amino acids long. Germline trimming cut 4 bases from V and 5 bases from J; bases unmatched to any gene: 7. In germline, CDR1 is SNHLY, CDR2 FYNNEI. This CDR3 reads CASSASRTGRNTIYF. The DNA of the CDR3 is TGTGCCAGCAGTGCGTCCCGGACAGGGCGAAACACCATATATTTT. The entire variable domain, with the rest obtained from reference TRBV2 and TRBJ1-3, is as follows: EPEVTQTPSHQVTQMGQEVILRCVPISNHLYFYWYRQILGQKVEFLVSFYNNEISEKSEIFDDQFSVERPDGSNFTLKIRSTKLEDSAMYFCASSASRTGRNTIYFGEGSWLTVV.

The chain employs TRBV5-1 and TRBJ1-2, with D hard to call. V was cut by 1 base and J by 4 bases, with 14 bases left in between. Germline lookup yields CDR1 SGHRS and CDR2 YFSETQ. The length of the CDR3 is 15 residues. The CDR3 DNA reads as TGCGCCAGCAGCTTGACGGTTCCCATAATCTATGGCTACACCTTC. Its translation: CASSLTVPIIYGYTF. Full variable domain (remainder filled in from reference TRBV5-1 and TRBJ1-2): KAGVTQTPRYLIKTRGQQVTLSCSPISGHRSVSWYQQTPGQGLQFLFEYFSETQRNKGNFPGRFSGRQFSNSRSEMNVSTLELGDSALYLCASSLTVPIIYGYTFGSGTRLTVV.

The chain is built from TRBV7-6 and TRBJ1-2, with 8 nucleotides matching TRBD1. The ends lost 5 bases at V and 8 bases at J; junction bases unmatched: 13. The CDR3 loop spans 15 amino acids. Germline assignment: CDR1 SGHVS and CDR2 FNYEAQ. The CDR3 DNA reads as TGTGCCAGCAGCCCCGGGACAGGCGGCGGTTTAGGCTACACCTTC. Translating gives CASSPGTGGGLGYTF.

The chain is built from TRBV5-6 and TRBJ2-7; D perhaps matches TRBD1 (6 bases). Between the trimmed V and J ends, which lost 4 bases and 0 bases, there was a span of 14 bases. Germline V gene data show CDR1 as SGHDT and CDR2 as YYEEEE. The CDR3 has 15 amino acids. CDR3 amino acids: CASSRGTQSSYEQYF. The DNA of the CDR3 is TGTGCCAGCAGCCGAGGGACACAGAGCTCCTACGAGCAGTACTTC.

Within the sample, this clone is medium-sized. The CDR3 bases are TGTGCCTGGAGTGTAACAGGGGGTTCACCCCTCCACTTT. It specifies CAWSVTGGSPLHF. This chain joins TRBV30 and TRBJ1-6; TRBD1 matches at 8 bases. The CDR3 runs 13 residues. Germline V lookup: CDR1 GTSNPN, CDR2 SVGIG (reference sequence). V dropped 0 bases and J dropped 9; count of bases not matched to a gene: 1.

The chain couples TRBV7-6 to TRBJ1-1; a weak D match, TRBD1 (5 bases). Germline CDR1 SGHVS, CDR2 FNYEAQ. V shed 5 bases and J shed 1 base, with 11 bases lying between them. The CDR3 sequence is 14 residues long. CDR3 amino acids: CASSPTGGNTEAFF. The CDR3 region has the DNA TGTGCCAGCAGCCCCACGGGGGGGAACACTGAAGCTTTCTTT. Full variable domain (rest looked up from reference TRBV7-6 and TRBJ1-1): GAGVSQSPRYKVTKRGQDVALRCDPISGHVSLYWYRQALGQGPEFLTYFNYEAQQDKSGLPNDRFSAERPEGSISTLTIQRTEQRDSAMYRCASSPTGGNTEAFFGQGTRLTVV.

This chain's CDR3 is CASRPDSYEQYF. For the CDR3, the DNA is TGTGCCAGCAGACCGGACAGCTACGAGCAGTACTTC. The rearrangement links TRBV2 to TRBJ2-7; D may be TRBD1 (6 bases). The length of the CDR3 is 12 residues. Deletions cut 6 bases from V and 3 bases from J, with 9 bases between. CDR1 is SNHLY, CDR2 FYNNEI, per germline. Together with reference TRBV2 and TRBJ2-7, the CDR3 gives the full variable domain: EPEVTQTPSHQVTQMGQEVILRCVPISNHLYFYWYRQILGQKVEFLVSFYNNEISEKSEIFDDQFSVERPDGSNFTLKIRSTKLEDSAMYFCASRPDSYEQYFGPGTRLTVT.

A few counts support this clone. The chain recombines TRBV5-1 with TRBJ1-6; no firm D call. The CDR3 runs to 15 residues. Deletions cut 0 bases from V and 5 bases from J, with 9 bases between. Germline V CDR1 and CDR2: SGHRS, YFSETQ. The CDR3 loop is CASSLGEMNNSPLHF. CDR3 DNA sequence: TGCGCCAGCAGCTTGGGGGAAATGAATAATTCACCCCTCCACTTT.

The chain's CDR3 is CASSVVADLRWEQFF. CDR3 sequence (DNA): TGTGCCAGCAGCGTAGTAGCGGACCTCAGGTGGGAGCAGTTCTTC. The rearrangement joins TRBV9 to TRBJ2-1; D may be TRBD2 (6 bases). Per germline, CDR1 SGDLS and CDR2 YYNGEE. Trimming left V 0 bases short and J 10 bases short, with 17 bases between. This CDR3 contains 15 residues.

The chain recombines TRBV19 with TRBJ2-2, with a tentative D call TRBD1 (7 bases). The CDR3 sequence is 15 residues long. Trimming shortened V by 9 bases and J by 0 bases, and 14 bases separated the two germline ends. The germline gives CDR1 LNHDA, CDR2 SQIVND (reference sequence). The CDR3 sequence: CASRAGQTNTGELFF. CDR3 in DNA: TGTGCCAGCCGGGCGGGACAGACGAACACCGGGGAGCTGTTTTTT.

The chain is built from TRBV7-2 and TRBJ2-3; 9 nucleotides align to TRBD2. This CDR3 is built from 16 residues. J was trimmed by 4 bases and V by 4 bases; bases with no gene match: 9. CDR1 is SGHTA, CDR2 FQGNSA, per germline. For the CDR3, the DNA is TGTGCCAGCAGCTCTCGCGCGGGGGGGCGGGCAGATACGCAGTATTTT. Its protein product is CASSSRAGGRADTQYF.

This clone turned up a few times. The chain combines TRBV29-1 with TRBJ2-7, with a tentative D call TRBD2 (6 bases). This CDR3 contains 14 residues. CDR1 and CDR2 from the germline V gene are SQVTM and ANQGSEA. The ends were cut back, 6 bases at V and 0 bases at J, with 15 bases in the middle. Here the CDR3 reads CSVGDLPSSYEQYF. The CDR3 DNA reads TGCAGCGTGGGGGACTTACCGTCCTCCTACGAGCAGTACTTC.

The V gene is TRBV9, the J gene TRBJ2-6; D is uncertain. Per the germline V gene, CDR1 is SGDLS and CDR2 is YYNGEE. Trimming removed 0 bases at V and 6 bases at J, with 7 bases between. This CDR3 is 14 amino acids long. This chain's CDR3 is CASSVEGLANVLTF. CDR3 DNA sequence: TGTGCCAGCAGCGTAGAGGGCCTGGCCAACGTCCTGACTTTC.

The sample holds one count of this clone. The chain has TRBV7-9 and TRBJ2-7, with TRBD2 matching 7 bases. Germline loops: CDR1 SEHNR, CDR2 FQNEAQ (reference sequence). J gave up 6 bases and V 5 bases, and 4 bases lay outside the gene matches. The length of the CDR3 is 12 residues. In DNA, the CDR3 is TGTGCCAGCAGCACCTCTAGCGGCGAGCAGTACTTC. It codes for CASSTSSGEQYF. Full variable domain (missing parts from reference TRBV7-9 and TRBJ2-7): DTGVSQNPRHKITKRGQNVTFRCDPISEHNRLYWYRQTLGQGPEFLTYFQNEAQLEKSRLLSDRFSAERPKGSFSTLEIQRTEQGDSAMYLCASSTSSGEQYFGPGTRLTVT.

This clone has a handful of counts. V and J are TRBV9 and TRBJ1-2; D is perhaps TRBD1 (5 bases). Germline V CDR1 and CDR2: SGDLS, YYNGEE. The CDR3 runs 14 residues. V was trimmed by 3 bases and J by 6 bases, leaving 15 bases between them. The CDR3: CASSAGDDYNGYTF. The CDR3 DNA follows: TGTGCCAGCAGCGCGGGGGACGACTATAATGGCTACACCTTC.

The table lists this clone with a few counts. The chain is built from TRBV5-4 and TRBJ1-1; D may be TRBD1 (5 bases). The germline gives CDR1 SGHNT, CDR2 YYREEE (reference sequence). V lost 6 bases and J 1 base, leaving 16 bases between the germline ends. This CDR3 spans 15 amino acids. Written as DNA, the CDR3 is TGTGCCAGCACCTTCGGGGGAGTCCCGAACACTGAAGCTTTCTTT. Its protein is CASTFGGVPNTEAFF.

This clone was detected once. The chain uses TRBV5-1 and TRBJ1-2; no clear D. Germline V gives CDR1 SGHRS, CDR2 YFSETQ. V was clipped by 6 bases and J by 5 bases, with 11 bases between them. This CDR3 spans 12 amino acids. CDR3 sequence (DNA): TGCGCCAGCACTTTACCGGGTTATGGCTACACCTTC. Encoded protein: CASTLPGYGYTF. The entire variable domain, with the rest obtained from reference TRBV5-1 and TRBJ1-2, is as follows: KAGVTQTPRYLIKTRGQQVTLSCSPISGHRSVSWYQQTPGQGLQFLFEYFSETQRNKGNFPGRFSGRQFSNSRSEMNVSTLELGDSALYLCASTLPGYGYTFGSGTRLTVV.

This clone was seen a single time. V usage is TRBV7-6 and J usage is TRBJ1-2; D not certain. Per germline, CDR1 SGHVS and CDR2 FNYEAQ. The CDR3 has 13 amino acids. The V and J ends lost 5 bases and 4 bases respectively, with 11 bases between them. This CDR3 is CASSPWRSYGYTF. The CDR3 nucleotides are TGTGCCAGCAGCCCGTGGAGGAGCTATGGCTACACCTTC.

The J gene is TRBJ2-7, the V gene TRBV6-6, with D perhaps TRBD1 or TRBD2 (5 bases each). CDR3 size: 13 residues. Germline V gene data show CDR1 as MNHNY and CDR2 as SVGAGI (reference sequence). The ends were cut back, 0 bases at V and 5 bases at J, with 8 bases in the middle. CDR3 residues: CASSYSRGDEQYF. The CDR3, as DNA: TGTGCCAGCAGTTACTCGAGAGGGGACGAGCAGTACTTC.